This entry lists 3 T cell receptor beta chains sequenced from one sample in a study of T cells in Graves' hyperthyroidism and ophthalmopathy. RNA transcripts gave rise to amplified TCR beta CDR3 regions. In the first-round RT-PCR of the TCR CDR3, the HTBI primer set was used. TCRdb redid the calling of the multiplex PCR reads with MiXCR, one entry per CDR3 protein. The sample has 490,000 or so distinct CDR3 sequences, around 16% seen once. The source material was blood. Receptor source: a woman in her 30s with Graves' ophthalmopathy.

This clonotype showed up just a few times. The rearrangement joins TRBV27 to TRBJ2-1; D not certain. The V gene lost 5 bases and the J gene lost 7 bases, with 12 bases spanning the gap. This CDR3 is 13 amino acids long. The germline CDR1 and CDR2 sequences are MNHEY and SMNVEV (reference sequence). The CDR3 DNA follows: TGTGCCAGCAGTCCCACAGAGAGGAATGAGCAGTTCTTC. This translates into CASSPTERNEQFF.

The CDR3 is CASSLATAGRADNEQFF. DNA for the CDR3: TGCGCCAGCAGCTTGGCCACGGCAGGGAGGGCCGACAATGAGCAGTTCTTC. The chain couples TRBV5-1 to TRBJ2-1, with 7 positions matching TRBD2. The germline gives CDR1 SGHRS, CDR2 YFSETQ. J was trimmed by 5 bases and V by 0 bases; bases with no gene match: 11. This CDR3 has 17 amino acids.

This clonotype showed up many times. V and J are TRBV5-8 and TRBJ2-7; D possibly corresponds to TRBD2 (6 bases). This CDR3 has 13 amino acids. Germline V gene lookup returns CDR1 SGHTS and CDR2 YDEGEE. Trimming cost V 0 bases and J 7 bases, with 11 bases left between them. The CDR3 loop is CASSLEGGREQYF. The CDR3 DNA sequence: TGTGCCAGCAGCTTGGAGGGAGGAAGGGAGCAGTACTTC.